These 27 T cell receptor beta chains originate from one sample sequenced in a study of a mutant IDH1 vaccine in newly diagnosed glioma. Using immunoSEQ multiplex PCR, the repertoire was profiled, and TCRdb retains in-frame clones only, with some absent. The profile shows approximately 28,000 clones, less than 90% of them singletons. No antigen has been identified for these receptors. Indicated time point: week 35, safety follow-up. What each vaccine dose contained was 300 ug of mutant IDH1 20-mer peptide, accompanied by topical imiquimod. This specimen was PBMCs, taken from a glioma patient whose treatment included an IDH1 peptide vaccine. The receptor set was obtained from a man between 25 and 39 years old with glioma.

V usage is TRBV5-4 and J usage is TRBJ1-1; no clear D gene. The CDR3 extends over 15 amino acids. The V gene lost 0 bases and the J gene lost 0 bases, with 9 bases spanning the gap. In germline, CDR1 is SGHNT, CDR2 YYREEE (reference sequence). The CDR3 nucleotides read TGTGCCAGCAGCTTGGAGGGTCTTATGAACACTGAAGCTTTCTTT. It specifies CASSLEGLMNTEAFF. The entire variable domain, with the rest obtained from reference TRBV5-4 and TRBJ1-1, is as follows: ETGVTQSPTHLIKTRGQQVTLRCSSQSGHNTVSWYQQALGQGPQFIFQYYREEENGRGNFPPRFSGLQFPNYSSELNVNALELDDSALYLCASSLEGLMNTEAFFGQGTRLTVV.

This clone was seen a few times. V is TRBV11-2 and J is TRBJ1-1; no definite D call. The CDR3 is made up of 15 amino acids. CDR1 SGHAT and CDR2 FQNNGV come from the germline V gene. The V and J ends lost 0 bases and 5 bases respectively, with 13 bases between them. The CDR3 spells CASSLEHISATEAFF. In DNA, the CDR3 is TGTGCCAGCAGCTTAGAACACATCTCGGCGACTGAAGCTTTCTTT.

This chain connects TRBV28 to TRBJ2-1; either TRBD1 or TRBD2 may fit D (5 bases each). The V end lost 6 bases, the J end lost 3 bases, and 27 bases lay between the germline ends. Germline V gene lookup returns CDR1 MDHEN and CDR2 SYDVKM. The length of the CDR3 is 19 residues. CDR3 in DNA: TGTGCCAGCAGCCGAGATTTGAGAGGGGAGACAATGAACTACAATGAGCAGTTCTTC. Protein sequence: CASSRDLRGETMNYNEQFF.

This chain links TRBV5-1 with TRBJ1-1, with D unresolved. Per the germline V gene, CDR1 is SGHRS and CDR2 is YFSETQ. With 0 bases removed from V and 1 base from J, the gap between germline ends came to 7 bases. The length of the CDR3 is 14 residues. CDR3 sequence: CASSLDSSNTEAFF. The CDR3 coding sequence is TGCGCCAGCAGCTTGGATAGCTCGAACACTGAAGCTTTCTTT.

The chain is built from TRBV30 and TRBJ2-7; a possible D gene is TRBD1 (6 bases). The CDR3 is 12 residues long. CDR1 GTSNPN and CDR2 SVGIG come from the germline V gene (reference sequence). V was cut by 5 bases and J by 0 bases, with 8 bases left in between. CDR3 in DNA: TGTGCCTGGGAAGGGGGCTCCTACGAGCAGTACTTC. Translating it yields CAWEGGSYEQYF.

The chain joins TRBV19 to TRBJ1-6, with TRBD1 identical over 8 bases. The ends lost 6 bases at V and 9 bases at J; junction bases unmatched: 7. The CDR3 extends over 14 amino acids. CDR1 and CDR2 from the germline V gene are LNHDA and SQIVND (reference sequence). CDR3 in amino acids: CASSRAGGFSPLHF. In nucleotides, the CDR3 is TGTGCCAGTAGCAGAGCAGGGGGCTTTTCACCCCTCCACTTT.

This chain joins TRBV29-1 and TRBJ2-7; 9 bases agree with TRBD1. The junction had 11 bases not matched to a gene; V was cut back by 7 bases and J by 10 bases. Germline CDR1 reads SQVTM; CDR2 reads ANQGSEA. This CDR3 has 12 amino acids. CDR3 sequence: CSGSLDRGLQYF. DNA for the CDR3: TGCAGCGGATCCCTGGACAGGGGCCTTCAGTACTTC.

V and J are TRBV10-3 and TRBJ1-5; D not resolved. Germline loops: CDR1 ENHRY, CDR2 SYGVKD. The CDR3 totals 13 residues. Trimming stripped 3 bases from V and 2 bases from J, with 5 bases between. The CDR3 DNA is TGTGCCATCAGTGACGGCGGCAATCAGCCCCAGCATTTT. As protein: CAISDGGNQPQHF.

V gene TRBV5-1 combines with J gene TRBJ1-2; D gene ambiguous. The V and J ends lost 1 base and 4 bases respectively, with 11 bases between them. Per the germline V gene, CDR1 is SGHRS and CDR2 is YFSETQ. This CDR3 has 14 amino acids. In DNA, the CDR3 is TGCGCCAGCAGCTTGAGTCACAATAGCTATGGCTACACCTTC. It translates to CASSLSHNSYGYTF.

The chain couples TRBV6-6 to TRBJ1-5, with D perhaps matching TRBD1 (5 bases). The CDR3 totals 13 residues. Germline V lookup: CDR1 MNHNY, CDR2 SVGAGI (reference sequence). Deletions cut 7 bases from V and 3 bases from J, with 10 bases between. This CDR3 is CASTGVTNQPQHF. CDR3 nucleotides: TGTGCCAGCACGGGGGTGACCAATCAGCCCCAGCATTTT.

The V gene is TRBV5-1, the J gene TRBJ1-1; D gene ambiguous. The germline V gene encodes CDR1 SGHRS and CDR2 YFSETQ. The V gene lost 2 bases and the J gene lost 2 bases, with 13 bases spanning the gap. The length of the CDR3 is 15 residues. The CDR3 nucleotides are TGCGCCAGCAGCTTCAATGCGCCTTCCAACACTGAAGCTTTCTTT. It yields the protein CASSFNAPSNTEAFF.

The chain employs TRBV13 and TRBJ2-3, with TRBD2 matching 9 bases. CDR3 length equals 15 residues. From germline, CDR1 is PRHDT and CDR2 FYEKMQ (reference sequence). V lost 1 base, J lost 3 bases, and 2 bases stayed unmatched. In nucleotides, the CDR3 is TGTGCCAGCAGCTTAGCAGGACTAGCGACAGATACGCAGTATTTT. Translating gives CASSLAGLATDTQYF.

The genes are TRBV7-6 and TRBJ1-1; 9 bases map to TRBD1. The V segment lost 4 bases and the J segment 1 base; nucleotides outside the gene matches: 4. CDR1 SGHVS and CDR2 FNYEAQ come from the germline V gene. CDR3 length: 15 residues. The CDR3 coding sequence is TGTGCCAGCAGCTCACAGGGGGCCGCGAACACTGAAGCTTTCTTT. It is translated as CASSSQGAANTEAFF.

This clone was detected a few times. This chain links TRBV30 with TRBJ1-1, with a weak D call TRBD1 (5 bases). Germline lookup yields CDR1 GTSNPN and CDR2 SVGIG (reference sequence). CDR3 length: 13 amino acids. Between the trimmed V and J ends, which lost 4 bases and 6 bases, there was a span of 15 bases. CDR3 region: CAWTGLSLPEAFF. DNA for the CDR3: TGTGCCTGGACAGGGTTGAGTTTACCTGAAGCTTTCTTT. The full variable domain, its missing parts supplied by reference TRBV30 and TRBJ1-1, is SQTIHQWPATLVQPVGSPLSLECTVEGTSNPNLYWYRQAAGRGLQLLFYSVGIGQISSEVPQNLSASRPQDRQFILSSKKLLLSDSGFYLCAWTGLSLPEAFFGQGTRLTVV.

The chain uses TRBV6-5 and TRBJ2-5; TRBD1 might be the D (6 bases). The V end was cut by 4 bases, the J end by 1 base, with 13 bases between. This CDR3 region has 15 residues. CDR1 is MNHEY, CDR2 SVGAGI, per germline. In nucleotides, the CDR3 is TGTGCCAGCAGTTCCACCCGGACAGCCCAAGAGACCCAGTACTTC. Its translation: CASSSTRTAQETQYF.

This clone appeared a single time. V usage is TRBV5-6 and J usage is TRBJ2-2; D possibly corresponds to TRBD1 (5 bases). The CDR3 runs 13 residues. Germline CDR1 reads SGHDT; CDR2 reads YYEEEE. Trimming cost V 3 bases and J 7 bases, with 10 bases left between them. The CDR3 DNA reads as TGTGCCAGCAGCTCCCAGGGTAGCGGGGAGCTGTTTTTT. This codes for CASSSQGSGELFF.

V is TRBV6-6 and J is TRBJ2-5, with D tentatively TRBD2 (5 bases). The CDR3 length is 13 residues. In germline, CDR1 is MNHNY, CDR2 SVGAGI (reference sequence). V was trimmed by 2 bases and J by 4 bases, leaving 8 bases between them. CDR3 residues: CASSYDRGETQYF. The CDR3 DNA sequence: TGTGCCAGCAGTTACGACCGGGGAGAGACCCAGTACTTC.

This clone was counted a single time. The chain carries TRBV5-1 and TRBJ1-3; D is unresolved. Germline CDR1 and CDR2: SGHRS and YFSETQ. V was shortened by 0 bases and J by 0 bases, with 7 bases between the two germline ends. This CDR3 is built from 15 residues. The CDR3 is CASSLDGDSGNTIYF. CDR3 nucleotides: TGCGCCAGCAGCTTGGATGGGGACTCTGGAAACACCATATATTTT.

The chain uses TRBV5-6 and TRBJ1-5; the D is unclear. Per germline, CDR1 SGHDT and CDR2 YYEEEE. The ends were cut back, 2 bases at V and 0 bases at J, with 6 bases in the middle. This CDR3 is 14 amino acids long. DNA of the CDR3: TGTGCCAGCAGCTTAAAGTATAGCAATCAGCCCCAGCATTTT. Residues: CASSLKYSNQPQHF.

The chain couples TRBV5-4 to TRBJ2-5, with 11 positions matching TRBD2. The junction had 3 bases not matched to a gene; V was cut back by 0 bases and J by 5 bases. The CDR3 runs 15 residues. Germline-derived CDR1 and CDR2 are SGHNT and YYREEE (reference sequence). DNA of the CDR3: TGTGCCAGCAGCTTGGAGGGACTAGCGGTGGAGACCCAGTACTTC. Translation: CASSLEGLAVETQYF.

CDR3 loop: CASSLDRGHEQYF. CDR3 nucleotide sequence: TGTGCCAGCAGCTTGGACAGGGGCCACGAGCAGTACTTC. The chain recombines TRBV5-4 with TRBJ2-7, with 7 bases aligning to TRBD1. Germline lookup yields CDR1 SGHNT and CDR2 YYREEE (reference sequence). This CDR3 spans 13 amino acids. J was trimmed by 5 bases and V by 0 bases; bases with no gene match: 2.

This clone has just one count. The chain links TRBV7-9 to TRBJ2-2; D is undetermined. The CDR3 contains 13 residues. V was trimmed by 8 bases and J by 8 bases, leaving 15 bases between them. Germline values: CDR1 SEHNR, CDR2 FQNEAQ (reference sequence). The CDR3: CASGTDVGGELFF. CDR3 bases: TGTGCCAGCGGAACAGACGTAGGGGGGGAGCTGTTTTTT.

The chain has TRBV28 and TRBJ1-1; D is perhaps TRBD1 (5 bases). The CDR3 sequence is 15 residues long. Germline CDR1 MDHEN, CDR2 SYDVKM. V was trimmed by 5 bases and J by 4 bases, leaving 17 bases between them. The CDR3: CASSPWTLRSTEAFF. The CDR3 nucleotides are TGTGCCAGCAGTCCGTGGACACTTCGAAGCACTGAAGCTTTCTTT. The full variable domain, completed using reference TRBV28 and TRBJ1-1, is DVKVTQSSRYLVKRTGEKVFLECVQDMDHENMFWYRQDPGLGLRLIYFSYDVKMKEKGDIPEGYSVSREKKERFSLILESASTNQTSMYLCASSPWTLRSTEAFFGQGTRLTVV.

The count of this clone is one. The V gene is TRBV5-1, the J gene TRBJ2-2, with 9 nucleotides matching TRBD1. V was pared by 6 bases and J by 7 bases, with 7 bases of the junction left unmatched. Germline assignment: CDR1 SGHRS and CDR2 YFSETQ. The CDR3 runs 14 residues. CDR3 DNA: TGCGCCAGCAATAAACAGGGGGCTGACGGGGAGCTGTTTTTT. Translating gives CASNKQGADGELFF. Drawing the rest from reference TRBV5-1 and TRBJ2-2, the complete variable domain is KAGVTQTPRYLIKTRGQQVTLSCSPISGHRSVSWYQQTPGQGLQFLFEYFSETQRNKGNFPGRFSGRQFSNSRSEMNVSTLELGDSALYLCASNKQGADGELFFGEGSRLTVL.

This clone was seen a few times. The chain carries TRBV4-3 and TRBJ2-5, with 8 nucleotides matching TRBD2. Germline CDR1 reads LGHNA; CDR2 reads YSLEER. Trimming took 2 bases from V and 5 from J; bases not matched to a gene: 4. The CDR3 loop spans 14 amino acids. The CDR3: CASSQLLAEETQYF. The CDR3, as DNA: TGCGCCAGCAGCCAACTACTAGCGGAGGAGACCCAGTACTTC.

This sequence joins TRBV6-1 and TRBJ2-3, with a weak D call TRBD2 (5 bases). Deletions cut 1 base from V and 1 base from J, with 12 bases between. The CDR3 covers 16 residues. CDR1 and CDR2 (germline): MNHNS, SASEGT. This CDR3 is CASSEGSGVGTDTQYF. As DNA, the CDR3 is TGTGCCAGCAGTGAAGGTTCCGGGGTCGGCACAGATACGCAGTATTTT.

V is TRBV5-1 and J is TRBJ2-1; 8 nucleotides match TRBD1. The CDR3 is 14 residues long. The ends lost 2 bases at V and 13 bases at J; junction bases unmatched: 11. Germline assignment: CDR1 SGHRS and CDR2 YFSETQ. The CDR3 sequence is CASSLKGTGEYQFF. The CDR3 DNA reads as TGCGCCAGCAGCTTAAAAGGGACAGGAGAATATCAGTTCTTC.